The rows below give T cell receptor beta chains drawn from one sample of a study of shared clonotypes between healthy human individuals. Here immunoSEQ multiplex PCR was the method, and the copy in TCRdb shows in-frame clones only, minus some. The table has about 2 million clones, approximately 94% seen once. Source material: naive CD8+ T cells sorted from blood. Every receptor here comes from a man younger than 30 in good health. Both conserved end residues are part of each CDR3. The order of the fields is V gene, J gene, D gene, CDR3 protein, CDR3 DNA. The D gene is left open where the match is weak.

>TRBV6-5|TRBJ2-7|.
CASSYSRTGYEQYF
TGTGCCAGCAGTTACTCGCGGACGGGCTACGAGCAGTACTTC
>TRBV6-1|TRBJ2-7|.
CASSERSRGTLYEQYF
TGTGCCAGCAGTGAACGGTCCCGGGGGACGTTGTACGAGCAGTACTTC
>TRBV6-5|TRBJ2-7|TRBD1
CASSYGTEGYEQYF
TGTGCCAGCAGTTACGGGACAGAGGGCTACGAGCAGTACTTC
>TRBV5-4|TRBJ2-2|TRBD2
CASTPAGERTGELFF
TGTGCCAGCACCCCAGCGGGAGAAAGGACCGGGGAGCTGTTTTTT
>TRBV6-5|TRBJ1-5|.
CASEVLNSNQPQHF
TGTGCCAGCGAGGTACTTAATAGCAATCAGCCCCAGCATTTT
>TRBV19|TRBJ2-7|.
CASAPGQGGEQYF
TGTGCCAGTGCTCCCGGCCAGGGCGGGGAGCAGTACTTC
>TRBV20-1|TRBJ1-1|.
CSALRGAEAFF
TGCAGTGCTCTCCGGGGGGCTGAAGCTTTCTTT
>TRBV7-9|TRBJ2-7|TRBD1
CASSAPGQGSYEQYF
TGTGCCAGCAGCGCCCCGGGACAGGGGTCCTACGAGCAGTACTTC
>TRBV7-9|TRBJ2-5|TRBD1
CASSPQEGGIETQYF
TGTGCCAGCAGCCCTCAGGAAGGGGGCATAGAGACCCAGTACTTC
>TRBV13|TRBJ2-7|TRBD1
CASSQTGGGPYEQYF
TGTGCCAGCAGCCAGACAGGGGGCGGCCCCTACGAGCAGTACTTC
>TRBV9|TRBJ2-5|TRBD1
CASSEGGGETQYF
TGTGCCAGCAGCGAAGGGGGCGGGGAGACCCAGTACTTC
>TRBV2|TRBJ1-1|TRBD1
CASSSGGGSVTEAFF
TGTGCCAGCAGTTCAGGGGGCGGATCAGTAACTGAAGCTTTCTTT
>TRBV2|TRBJ2-5|.
CASSPPGGEEETQYF
TGTGCCAGCAGTCCGCCCGGGGGAGAGGAGGAGACCCAGTACTTC
>TRBV19|TRBJ1-6|.
CASSSSQEAGSPLHF
TGTGCCAGTAGCAGCTCCCAGGAAGCTGGTTCACCCCTCCACTTT
>TRBV2|TRBJ2-5|.
CAGSAPAGETQYF
TGTGCCGGTTCCGCCCCGGCTGGAGAGACCCAGTACTTC
>TRBV15|TRBJ2-7|TRBD2
CATSEGLAGAYEQYF
TGTGCCACCAGCGAGGGTCTAGCGGGGGCCTACGAGCAGTACTTC
>TRBV7-9|TRBJ2-2|.
CASSLPQGPVELFF
TGTGCCAGCAGCTTACCGCAGGGACCGGTGGAGCTGTTTTTT
>TRBV2|TRBJ1-5|.
CATRLTNGEKGNQPQHF
TGTGCCACCCGCCTCACGAACGGGGAGAAAGGCAATCAGCCCCAGCATTTT